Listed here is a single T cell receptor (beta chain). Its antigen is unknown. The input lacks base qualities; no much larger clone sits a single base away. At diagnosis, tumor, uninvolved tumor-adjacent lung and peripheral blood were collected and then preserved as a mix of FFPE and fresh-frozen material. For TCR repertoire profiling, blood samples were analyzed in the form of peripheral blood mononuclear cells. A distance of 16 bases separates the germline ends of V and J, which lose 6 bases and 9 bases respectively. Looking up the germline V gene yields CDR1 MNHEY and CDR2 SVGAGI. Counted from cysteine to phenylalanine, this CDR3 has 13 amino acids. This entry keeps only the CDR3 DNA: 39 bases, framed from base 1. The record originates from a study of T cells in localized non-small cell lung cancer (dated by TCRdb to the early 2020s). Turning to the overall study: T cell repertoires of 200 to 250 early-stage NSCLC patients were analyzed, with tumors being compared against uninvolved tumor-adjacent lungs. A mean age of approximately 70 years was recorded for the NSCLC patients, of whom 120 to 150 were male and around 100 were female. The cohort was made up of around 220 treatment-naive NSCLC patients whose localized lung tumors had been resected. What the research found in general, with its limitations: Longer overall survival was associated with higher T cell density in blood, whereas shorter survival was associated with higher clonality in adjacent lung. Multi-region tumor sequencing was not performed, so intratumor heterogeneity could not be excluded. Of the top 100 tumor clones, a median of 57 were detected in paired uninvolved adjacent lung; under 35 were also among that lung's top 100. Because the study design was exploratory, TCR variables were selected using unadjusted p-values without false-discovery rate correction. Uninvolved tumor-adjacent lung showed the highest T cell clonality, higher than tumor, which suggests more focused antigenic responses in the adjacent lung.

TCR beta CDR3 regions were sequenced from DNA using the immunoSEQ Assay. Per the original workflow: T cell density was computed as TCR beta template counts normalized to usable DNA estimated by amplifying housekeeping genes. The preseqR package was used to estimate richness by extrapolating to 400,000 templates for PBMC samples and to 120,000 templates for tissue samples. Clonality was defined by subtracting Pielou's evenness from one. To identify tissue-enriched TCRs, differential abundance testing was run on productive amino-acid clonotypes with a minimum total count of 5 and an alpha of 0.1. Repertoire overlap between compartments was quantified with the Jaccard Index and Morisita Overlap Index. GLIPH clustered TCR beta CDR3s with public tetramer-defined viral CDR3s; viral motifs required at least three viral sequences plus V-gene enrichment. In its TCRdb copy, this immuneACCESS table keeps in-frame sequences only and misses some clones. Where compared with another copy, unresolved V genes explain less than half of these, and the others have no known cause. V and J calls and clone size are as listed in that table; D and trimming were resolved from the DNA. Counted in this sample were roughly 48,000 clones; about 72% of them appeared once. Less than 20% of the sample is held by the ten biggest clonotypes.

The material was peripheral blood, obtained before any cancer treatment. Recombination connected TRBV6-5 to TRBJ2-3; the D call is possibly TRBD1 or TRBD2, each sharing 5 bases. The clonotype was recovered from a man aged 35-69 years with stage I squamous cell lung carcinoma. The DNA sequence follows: TGTGCCAGCAGCACAAAGGGGACGTGGACGCAGTATTTT. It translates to CASSTKGTWTQYF.